Sequencing of this T cell receptor beta chain was carried out in a study of cytomegalovirus exposure and HLA in healthy donors. General study findings and limits: In a later analysis, 17,000 or so TCR beta sequences were associated with HLA alleles at 0.05 false discovery rate. Based on reports, TCR beta sequences accurately predicted HLA-A and HLA-B alleles for most subjects.

This clone has just a few counts. Its antigen is not known. PCR was performed using 60 Vbeta and 13 Jbeta primers. TCRdb's copy holds only in-frame clones and misses some; the assay was immunoSEQ multiplex PCR. There are some 200,000 clones in the sample; 73% occur only once, and 1.5% to 2% lies in the top ten. The source of this sequence is a woman in her twenties or thirties in good health and CMV-seronegative. Sequences were obtained from PBMCs.

The CDR3 bases are TGTGCCAGCAGAGGGCTAGCGTTAACCTACGAGCAGTACTTC. It is translated as CASRGLALTYEQYF. This chain uses TRBV2 with TRBJ2-7; weak D call: TRBD2 (6 bases). The CDR3 length is 14 residues. The germline V gene has CDR1 SNHLY and CDR2 FYNNEI. Trimming stripped 6 bases from V and 2 bases from J, with 14 bases between. Together with reference TRBV2 and TRBJ2-7, the CDR3 gives the full variable domain: EPEVTQTPSHQVTQMGQEVILRCVPISNHLYFYWYRQILGQKVEFLVSFYNNEISEKSEIFDDQFSVERPDGSNFTLKIRSTKLEDSAMYFCASRGLALTYEQYFGPGTRLTVT.